Sequencing of this T cell receptor beta chain was carried out in a study of T cell responses to AZD1222 COVID-19 vaccine. Profiling relied on immunoSEQ multiplex PCR, and the TCRdb table lists in-frame clones only, not all of them. The table lists about 99,000 clones, around 90% of them singletons. The CDR3 consists of 14 residues. Germline V CDR1 and CDR2: MRHNA, SNTAGT. Trimming pared 8 bases from V and 4 bases from J, leaving 17 bases between. This TCR derives from an adult in good health. This chain uses TRBV6-4 with TRBJ1-1; TRBD1 is a possible D gene (6 bases). The sequences come from peripheral blood, collected on day 0 of AZD1222 vaccination. CDR3 in DNA: TGTGCCAGCTCTTCAGGGGCAGAAGGCACTGAAGCTTTCTTT. Translation: CASSSGAEGTEAFF.